The rows below give T cell receptor beta chains drawn from one sample of a study of T-cell reconstitution after alpha-beta-depleted transplantation in children. TCRdb called the PCR reads again in MiXCR, with one record for every CDR3 protein. This sample has hundreds of thousands of distinct CDR3 sequences; about 9.5% occur once, and the top ten carry roughly 7.1%. The starting material was PBMCs, obtained before TCRalphabeta/CD19-depleted stem cell transplant. Source of these receptors: a boy in the first two years of life with acute myeloid leukemia, due to receive a stem cell transplant. Both conserved end residues are part of each CDR3. The D gene is left open where the match is weak. Only some rows state a clone size, as once, few, many or a class for expanded clones.

TRBJ2-3 - TRBV13 - CASSVGPSSRTDTQYF TGTGCCAGCAGCGTAGGCCCCAGCAGCCGCACAGATACGCAGTATTTT
TRBJ2-4 - TRBV12-3/TRBV12-4 many CASSLHRTRDIQYF TGTGCCAGCAGTTTACACAGGACGAGGGACATTCAGTACTTC
TRBJ2-7 - TRBV7-6 many CASSLGSAGGRNEQYF TGTGCCAGCAGCTTAGGTTCGGCAGGTGGTAGGAACGAGCAGTACTTC
TRBJ2-1 TRBD2 TRBV11-2 - CASSWASGINEQFF TGTGCCAGCAGCTGGGCTAGCGGTATCAATGAGCAGTTCTTC
TRBJ2-6 - TRBV7-2 many CASSLGGAAGANVLTF TGTGCCAGCAGCTTAGGAGGGGCGGCTGGGGCCAACGTCCTGACTTTC
TRBJ1-1 TRBD1 TRBV6-5 many CASSYTPDRGARWFF TGTGCCAGCAGTTACACCCCGGACAGGGGGGCAAGGTGGTTCTTT
TRBJ2-7 - TRBV4-3 few CASSQDRGIHEQYF TGCGCCAGCAGCCAAGATAGGGGGATCCACGAGCAGTACTTC
TRBJ2-7 TRBD2 TRBV7-2 many CASTPRSGRSYEQYF TGTGCCAGCACCCCAAGGAGCGGGAGGTCCTACGAGCAGTACTTC
TRBJ2-7 - TRBV5-1 many CASSQGNEQYF TGCGCCAGCAGCCAAGGCAACGAGCAGTACTTC
TRBJ1-2 - TRBV7-7 many CASSLEEDRIYGYTF TGTGCCAGCAGCTTAGAGGAAGACAGGATCTATGGCTACACCTTC
TRBJ2-3 TRBD2 TRBV7-6 many CASSARLAVQYF TGTGCCAGCAGCGCCAGACTAGCGGTGCAGTATTTT
TRBJ2-1 - TRBV10-3 few CAISGEVDNEQFF TGTGCCATCAGTGGGGAAGTAGACAATGAGCAGTTCTTC
TRBJ2-2 - TRBV7-3 many CASSLQPTGELFF TGTGCCAGCAGCTTACAGCCTACCGGGGAGCTGTTTTTT
TRBJ2-3 TRBD2 TRBV12-3/TRBV12-4 many CASSGAGGGDTDTQYF TGTGCCAGCAGTGGAGCTGGCGGGGGGGACACAGATACGCAGTATTTT
TRBJ1-2 TRBD1 TRBV5-1 - CASPRDRGALSYGYTF TGCGCCAGCCCCCGGGACAGGGGGGCCTTGAGCTATGGCTACACCTTC
TRBJ2-3 TRBD2 TRBV6-5 many CASSFYRLAGRGDTQYF TGTGCCAGCAGTTTTTATCGACTAGCGGGGCGAGGAGATACGCAGTATTTT
TRBJ2-1 - TRBV6-1 many CASSETRGPYNEQFF TGTGCCAGCAGTGAAACAAGGGGTCCCTACAATGAGCAGTTCTTC
TRBJ2-5 TRBD2 TRBV5-1 few CASSLTVAGGVKETQYF TGCGCCAGCAGCTTGACCGTCGCGGGGGGGGTAAAAGAGACCCAGTACTTC
TRBJ2-7 - TRBV7-9 many CASSLGGIEQYF TGTGCCAGCAGCTTAGGGGGCATCGAGCAGTACTTC
TRBJ2-3 - TRBV12-3/TRBV12-4 many CASSHWTNPDSSTDTQYF TGTGCCAGCAGTCACTGGACTAATCCCGATTCTAGCACAGATACGCAGTATTTT
TRBJ2-1 - TRBV27 many CASSFLGTPNEQFF TGTGCCAGCAGTTTTTTGGGGACACCCAATGAGCAGTTCTTC
TRBJ2-7 - TRBV20-1 many CSARQPLRTEEYF TGCAGTGCTAGACAGCCCCTAAGGACCGAGGAGTACTTC
TRBJ2-1 TRBD2 TRBV27 many CASSLFQLAGGLEQFF TGTGCCAGCAGTTTATTTCAACTAGCGGGAGGGCTCGAGCAGTTCTTC
TRBJ2-1 - TRBV7-9 many CASSLGTNYNEQFF TGTGCCAGCAGCTTAGGGACCAACTACAATGAGCAGTTCTTC
TRBJ1-5 TRBD1 TRBV5-1 many CASSPGQGAYQPQHF TGCGCCAGCAGCCCGGGTCAGGGGGCCTATCAGCCCCAGCATTTT
TRBJ2-7 - TRBV3-1 many CASSQDSPYYEQYF TGTGCCAGCAGCCAAGACAGCCCCTACTACGAGCAGTACTTC
TRBJ1-5 - TRBV6-5 many CASSYYHAGNQPQHF TGTGCCAGCAGTTACTATCATGCAGGCAATCAGCCCCAGCATTTT
TRBJ2-1 TRBD2 TRBV14 - CASSPLAGDHGQFF TGTGCCAGCAGCCCCCTAGCGGGTGACCATGGGCAGTTCTTC
TRBJ2-1 - TRBV10-3 few CAISEHVAEQFF TGTGCCATCAGTGAACACGTAGCTGAGCAGTTCTTC
TRBJ2-2 TRBD1 TRBV29-1 many CSVEGTNRGRAGELFF TGCAGCGTTGAAGGGACGAACAGGGGTCGAGCCGGGGAGCTGTTTTTT
TRBJ2-2 - TRBV30 many CAWSKRPLTGELFF TGTGCCTGGAGTAAGAGGCCTCTCACCGGGGAGCTGTTTTTT
TRBJ1-5 - TRBV12-3/TRBV12-4 few CASSSRTDSNQPQHF TGTGCCAGCAGTTCCCGGACAGATAGCAATCAGCCCCAGCATTTT
TRBJ1-4 - TRBV28 many CASSLFPGLNEKLFF TGTGCCAGCAGTTTATTTCCCGGCCTAAATGAAAAACTGTTTTTT
TRBJ2-4 - TRBV10-3 - CAISEKSHTREGGNIQYF TGTGCCATCAGTGAAAAATCCCATACAAGGGAAGGAGGGAACATTCAGTACTTC
TRBJ2-1 TRBD2 TRBV6-2/TRBV6-3 many CASGTSGSNEQFF TGTGCCAGCGGGACTAGCGGGAGCAATGAGCAGTTCTTC
TRBJ2-1 - TRBV4-3 many CASSQDGAAWNNEQFF TGCGCCAGCAGCCAAGATGGGGCCGCATGGAACAATGAGCAGTTCTTC
TRBJ2-2 TRBD2 TRBV6-4 many CASSQLAGDSGELFF TGTGCCAGCAGCCAACTAGCGGGAGATTCCGGGGAGCTGTTTTTT
TRBJ2-7 TRBD2 TRBV20-1 few CSASQPGLAGDEQYF TGCAGTGCTAGTCAGCCGGGACTAGCGGGAGACGAGCAGTACTTC
TRBJ2-3 - TRBV12-3/TRBV12-4 many CASNLLDSTDTQYF TGTGCCAGCAATCTACTCGATAGCACAGATACGCAGTATTTT
TRBJ2-7 TRBD1 TRBV11-3 - CASSLGVGTGEYEQYF TGTGCCAGCAGCTTAGGGGTTGGGACAGGGGAATACGAGCAGTACTTC
TRBJ2-3 - TRBV7-2 many CASILPRLRSTDTQYF TGTGCCAGCATCCTCCCGAGGCTACGGAGCACAGATACGCAGTATTTT